What follows are 4 T cell receptor beta chains derived from one specimen sequenced in a study of control samples from healthy donors and cancer patients. Assay used: immunoSEQ multiplex PCR; TCRdb lists only in-frame clones, some missing. This table holds about 120,000 clones, roughly nine tenths found once. Sequenced material: PBMCs. The receptors stem from a woman aged 45-65 years with colorectal cancer.

The chain combines TRBV19 with TRBJ1-4; D gene uncertain. Germline loops: CDR1 LNHDA, CDR2 SQIVND (reference sequence). V lost 0 bases and J lost 0, with 11 bases in between. The CDR3 spans 17 residues. The CDR3 loop reads CASSIDRPGATNEKLFF. CDR3 in DNA: TGTGCCAGTAGTATAGATCGGCCCGGAGCAACTAATGAAAAACTGTTTTTT.

The V gene is TRBV4-1, the J gene TRBJ1-5; TRBD1 aligns across 9 bases. Per the germline V gene, CDR1 is MGHRA and CDR2 is YSYEKL. Unmatched junction bases numbered 1, after V lost 4 bases and J lost 0 bases. This CDR3 contains 15 residues. The CDR3 reads CASSRDRDSNQPQHF. The CDR3 bases are TGCGCCAGCAGCCGGGACAGGGATAGCAATCAGCCCCAGCATTTT.

CDR3 amino acids: CASSLGQGGSDEQFF. The CDR3 DNA reads as TGTGCCAGTAGTCTGGGACAGGGGGGGAGCGATGAGCAGTTCTTC. This rearrangement joins TRBV19 to TRBJ2-1, with 11 bases identical to TRBD1. The CDR3 extends over 15 amino acids. CDR1 and CDR2 from the germline V gene are LNHDA and SQIVND (reference sequence). J gave up 8 bases and V 5 bases, and 8 bases lay outside the gene matches.

Only a few counts were recorded for this clone. This sequence joins TRBV27 and TRBJ1-1; D call uncertain. From germline, CDR1 is MNHEY and CDR2 SMNVEV (reference sequence). Trimming left V 8 bases short and J 4 bases short, with 17 bases between. The CDR3 totals 14 residues. The CDR3 sequence: CASRIRGISTEAFF. The DNA for the CDR3 is TGTGCCAGCCGGATCAGAGGGATTAGCACTGAAGCTTTCTTT.